This entry lists 21 T cell receptor beta chains sequenced from one sample in a study of cytomegalovirus exposure and HLA in healthy donors. Both 60 Vbeta primers and 13 Jbeta primers went into the PCR. The protocol was immunoSEQ multiplex PCR, while the TCRdb copy is restricted to in-frame clones and leaves out a portion. The profile shows some 180,000 clones, more than 65% of them singletons. The specimen was PBMCs. Receptors originate from a man between 35 and 55 years old in good health and CMV-seropositive.

The chain couples TRBV5-6 to TRBJ2-4, with a weak D call TRBD2 (5 bases). The V end was cut by 2 bases, the J end by 2 bases, with 8 bases between. The CDR3 consists of 14 residues. The V gene's germline CDR1 is SGHDT and CDR2 YYEEEE. The CDR3 reads CASSLGGPKNIQYF. In nucleotides, the CDR3 is TGTGCCAGCAGCTTAGGAGGTCCCAAAAACATTCAGTACTTC. The variable domain in full, completed from reference TRBV5-6 and TRBJ2-4, reads DAGVTQSPTHLIKTRGQQVTLRCSPKSGHDTVSWYQQALGQGPQFIFQYYEEEERQRGNFPDRFSGHQFPNYSSELNVNALLLGDSALYLCASSLGGPKNIQYFGAGTRLSVL.

Only one count was recorded for this clone. One end of the junction fails to match germline, which may point to a read error. The chain links TRBV6-1 to TRBJ2-1; tentative D call: TRBD2 (8 bases). CDR3 length: 18 amino acids. Germline CDR1 and CDR2: MNHNS and SASEGT. This chain's CDR3 is CAISGRGREESSYNEQFF. DNA for the CDR3: TGTGCCATCAGTGGGAGGGGGCGGGAGGAAAGCTCCTACAATGAGCAGTTCTTC.

This clone was seen more than once but under ten times. This chain uses TRBV6-1 with TRBJ2-7; D unclear. V was cut by 4 bases and J by 3 bases, with 10 bases left in between. This CDR3 has 13 residues. Germline CDR1 reads MNHNS; CDR2 reads SASEGT. CDR3 in DNA: TGTGCCAGCAGTGTTTTCACCTACTACGAGCAGTACTTC. Translating gives CASSVFTYYEQYF.

A few counts support this clone. This chain links TRBV9 with TRBJ2-5, with 11 positions matching TRBD1. The CDR3 loop spans 16 amino acids. The V gene end was trimmed by 2 bases and the J gene end by 5 bases; junction bases not matched to a gene: 8. CDR1 and CDR2 (germline): SGDLS, YYNGEE. The CDR3 spells CASSVRDRGFGETQYF. The CDR3 nucleotides are TGTGCCAGCAGCGTCCGGGACAGGGGGTTTGGGGAGACCCAGTACTTC.

This sequence joins TRBV27 and TRBJ2-3, with a weak D call TRBD2 (5 bases). V lost 5 bases and J lost 3, with 12 bases in between. The CDR3 length is 14 residues. In germline, CDR1 is MNHEY, CDR2 SMNVEV (reference sequence). CDR3 sequence: CASSLDGLTDTQYF. The CDR3 nucleotides are TGTGCCAGCAGTCTAGACGGACTTACAGATACGCAGTATTTT.

The J gene is TRBJ1-3, the V gene TRBV4-1, with TRBD1 matching 7 bases. V shed 1 base, J shed 0 bases, and the junction held 3 bases outside the gene matches. Germline CDR1 is MGHRA and CDR2 is YSYEKL. The CDR3 is made up of 16 amino acids. The CDR3 sequence is CASSQVQGNSGNTIYF. The CDR3 region has the DNA TGCGCCAGCAGCCAAGTACAGGGGAACTCTGGAAACACCATATATTTT.

The chain links TRBV19 to TRBJ1-1; possible D gene TRBD1, 6 bases. The CDR3 runs to 15 residues. The V gene lost 5 bases and the J gene lost 1 base, with 14 bases spanning the gap. The germline V gene has CDR1 LNHDA and CDR2 SQIVND (reference sequence). CDR3: CASSQTQTGNTEAFF. CDR3 in DNA: TGTGCCAGTAGTCAAACCCAGACAGGGAACACTGAAGCTTTCTTT.

This clone was counted only a few times. The gene calls are TRBV5-1 and TRBJ1-4; TRBD1 agrees at 10 bases. The CDR3 spans 15 residues. Germline V gene lookup returns CDR1 SGHRS and CDR2 YFSETQ. J gave up 4 bases and V 5 bases, and 5 bases lay outside the gene matches. The DNA of the CDR3 is TGCGCCAGCAGGGGACAGGGGCTTGGTAATGAAAAACTGTTTTTT. This sequence encodes CASRGQGLGNEKLFF.

The chain employs TRBV4-2 and TRBJ2-1; 12 bases are shared with TRBD2. The junction had 4 bases not matched to a gene; V was cut back by 1 base and J by 3 bases. The CDR3 consists of 17 residues. CDR1 is LGHNA, CDR2 YNFKEQ, per germline. CDR3 protein: CASSQGGLAGYYNEQFF. As DNA, the CDR3 is TGTGCCAGCAGCCAAGGAGGACTAGCGGGATACTACAATGAGCAGTTCTTC.

The genes are TRBV4-2 and TRBJ2-7; D is possibly TRBD2 (7 bases). Trimming stripped 1 base from V and 7 bases from J, with 14 bases between. Germline loops: CDR1 LGHNA, CDR2 YNFKEQ. The CDR3 has 14 residues. The CDR3 loop reads CASSQVVRGGEQYF. CDR3 sequence (DNA): TGTGCCAGCAGCCAAGTTGTTAGGGGGGGAGAGCAGTACTTC.

The chain recombines TRBV25-1 with TRBJ2-2, with TRBD2 matching 10 bases. There are 16 residues in the CDR3. With 4 bases clipped from V and 4 bases from J, the junction kept 6 bases outside the gene matches. The germline V gene has CDR1 MGHDK and CDR2 SYGVNS. CDR3 amino acids: CASSGWTSGPTGELFF. The CDR3 nucleotides are TGTGCCAGCAGTGGTTGGACTAGCGGACCCACCGGGGAGCTGTTTTTT.

The CDR3 here is CASSEDGASRQYF. In nucleotides, the CDR3 is TGTGCCAGCAGTGAAGATGGGGCCTCGAGGCAGTATTTT. This chain joins TRBV6-1 and TRBJ2-3; a possible D gene is TRBD1 (5 bases). The ends were cut back, 1 base at V and 11 bases at J, with 13 bases in the middle. Germline V gene lookup returns CDR1 MNHNS and CDR2 SASEGT. This CDR3 contains 13 residues.

CDR3 residues: CAISETRFGGFTDTQYF. The CDR3 region has the DNA TGTGCCATCAGTGAGACACGATTCGGGGGTTTCACAGATACGCAGTATTTT. The chain has TRBV10-3 and TRBJ2-3; tentative D call: TRBD2 (6 bases). CDR3 length: 17 amino acids. CDR1 and CDR2 from the germline V gene are ENHRY and SYGVKD. V lost 2 bases, J lost 2 bases, and 17 bases lay in between.

The gene calls are TRBV9 and TRBJ1-5; the D gene is possibly TRBD1 (5 bases). The CDR3 totals 14 residues. The V end lost 4 bases, the J end lost 7 bases, and 15 bases lay between the germline ends. Germline assignment: CDR1 SGDLS and CDR2 YYNGEE. The CDR3 nucleotides are TGTGCCAGCAGCTACCGGGACTTCGACCAGCCCCAGCATTTT. Protein: CASSYRDFDQPQHF. Full variable domain (remainder filled in from reference TRBV9 and TRBJ1-5): DSGVTQTPKHLITATGQRVTLRCSPRSGDLSVYWYQQSLDQGLQFLIQYYNGEERAKGNILERFSAQQFPDLHSELNLSSLELGDSALYFCASSYRDFDQPQHFGDGTRLSIL.

The rearrangement links TRBV6-1 to TRBJ2-7; 7 bases map to TRBD1. Germline V gene data show CDR1 as MNHNS and CDR2 as SASEGT. This CDR3 is built from 15 residues. J gave up 1 base and V 5 bases, and 8 bases lay outside the gene matches. The CDR3 DNA reads as TGTGCCAGCAGTCCCGACAGGGATGTGTCCTACGAGCAGTACTTC. Its translation is CASSPDRDVSYEQYF.

The chain couples TRBV7-9 to TRBJ2-1; 13 nucleotides align to TRBD2. The CDR3 is 16 residues long. V lost 2 bases and J lost 6; bases outside the gene matches: 4. CDR1 is SEHNR, CDR2 FQNEAQ, per germline (reference sequence). As DNA, the CDR3 is TGTGCCAGCAGCTTACCGACTAGCGGGGGGACCAATGAGCAGTTCTTC. Its protein is CASSLPTSGGTNEQFF.

This chain uses TRBV5-1 with TRBJ2-2; TRBD2 agrees at 7 bases. The V gene's germline CDR1 is SGHRS and CDR2 YFSETQ. The CDR3 spans 15 residues. V lost 1 base to trimming and J lost 6 bases; unmatched junction nucleotides: 6. The CDR3 here is CASSLLAERPGELFF. In nucleotides, the CDR3 is TGCGCCAGCAGCTTGCTAGCGGAACGACCCGGGGAGCTGTTTTTT.

The chain has TRBV29-1 and TRBJ2-5; D is unresolved. The germline gives CDR1 SQVTM, CDR2 ANQGSEA. This CDR3 comprises 14 residues. The V end lost 1 base, the J end lost 5 bases, and 14 bases lay between the germline ends. The CDR3 nucleotides are TGCAGCGTTGAAGGCACTAACGATGGGGAGACCCAGTACTTC. This translates into CSVEGTNDGETQYF.

The J gene is TRBJ1-4, the V gene TRBV4-2; D is perhaps TRBD1 (5 bases). Germline V gene sequence: CDR1 LGHNA, CDR2 YNFKEQ. V gave up 4 bases and J gave up 7 bases, with 16 bases separating them. The CDR3 is 15 residues long. The CDR3 protein is CASSPRQGPSEKLFF. CDR3 bases: TGTGCCAGCAGCCCCCGCCAGGGCCCCAGTGAAAAACTGTTTTTT.

CDR3 sequence reads: CSVEGPTGDITDTQYF. The CDR3 nucleotides read TGCAGCGTTGAAGGGCCGACAGGGGACATCACAGATACGCAGTATTTT. The V gene is TRBV29-1, the J gene TRBJ2-3; 8 bases match TRBD1. Germline CDR1 reads SQVTM; CDR2 reads ANQGSEA. V lost 1 base to trimming and J lost 2 bases; unmatched junction nucleotides: 8. The CDR3 covers 16 residues.

As to this clone: Other DNA sequences in the sample encode the same CDR3. CDR3 sequence: CASSEGQGSGQPQHF. In nucleotides, the CDR3 is TGTGCCAGCAGTGAGGGACAGGGCTCGGGTCAGCCCCAGCATTTT. The chain has TRBV6-1 and TRBJ1-5, with 9 bases aligning to TRBD1. V was clipped by 3 bases and J by 6 bases; unmatched bases: 6. Per the germline V gene, CDR1 is MNHNS and CDR2 is SASEGT. The CDR3 has 15 residues.